These 22 T cell receptor beta chains were sequenced from one sample in a study of identifying expanded T cells in peripheral blood. The data were produced by immunoSEQ multiplex PCR, yet TCRdb's version contains in-frame clones alone and is incomplete. The table records nearly 60,000 clones, roughly 89% of them present only once. Sequenced material: blood. Source of these receptors: a person between 18 and 70 years old in good health.

This chain links TRBV11-2 with TRBJ2-7; 9 bases are shared with TRBD1. The V gene end was trimmed by 2 bases and the J gene end by 6 bases; junction bases not matched to a gene: 5. This CDR3 spans 14 amino acids. The germline gives CDR1 SGHAT, CDR2 FQNNGV. The CDR3 reads CASSLYRGHVEQYF. In DNA form, the CDR3 reads TGTGCCAGCAGCTTATACAGGGGGCACGTCGAGCAGTACTTC.

A single count supports this clone. This chain uses TRBV7-8 with TRBJ2-3, with 8 bases lining up with TRBD2. This CDR3 has 15 amino acids. Looked up from germline, CDR1 is SGHVS and CDR2 is FQNEAQ. J lost 2 bases, V lost 0 bases, and 1 base had no gene match. CDR3 protein: CASSLAGRATDTQYF. CDR3 sequence (DNA): TGTGCCAGCAGCTTAGCCGGGAGGGCCACAGATACGCAGTATTTT. The full variable domain, with the rest looked up from reference TRBV7-8 and TRBJ2-3, is GAGVSQSPRYKVAKRGQDVALRCDPISGHVSLFWYQQALGQGPEFLTYFQNEAQLDKSGLPSDRFFAERPEGSVSTLKIQRTQQEDSAVYLCASSLAGRATDTQYFGPGTRLTVL.

The chain uses TRBV7-2 and TRBJ1-6; 8 nucleotides agree with TRBD1. The ends lost 7 bases at V and 1 base at J; junction bases unmatched: 6. This CDR3 comprises 16 residues. CDR1 is SGHTA and CDR2 is FQGNSA in the germline V gene. The CDR3 loop is CASTQDRASYNSPLHF. The CDR3 DNA reads TGTGCCAGCACCCAGGACAGGGCATCCTATAATTCACCCCTCCACTTT.

This sequence joins TRBV2 and TRBJ1-2; TRBD1 aligns across 12 bases. J lost 8 bases, V lost 4 bases, and 5 bases had no gene match. The CDR3 spans 14 residues. CDR1 and CDR2 from the germline V gene are SNHLY and FYNNEI. This CDR3 is CASSAGTGGWGYTF. CDR3 sequence (DNA): TGTGCCAGCAGTGCAGGGACAGGGGGCTGGGGCTACACCTTC.

The gene calls are TRBV19 and TRBJ1-5; D not resolved. The germline V gene has CDR1 LNHDA and CDR2 SQIVND (reference sequence). The CDR3 is 14 amino acids. Trimming took off 9 bases at V and 3 bases at J, with 15 bases between the two ends. The CDR3 bases are TGTGCCAGCGCTTCCCGGGAGCTCAATCAGCCCCAGCATTTT. Translation gives CASASRELNQPQHF.

The chain uses TRBV6-1 and TRBJ1-3, with TRBD1 as a possible D gene (5 bases). CDR1 is MNHNS, CDR2 SASEGT, per germline. The V end lost 5 bases, the J end lost 0 bases, and 8 bases lay between the germline ends. The CDR3 runs 14 residues. The CDR3 sequence: CASSWGSSGNTIYF. In DNA form, the CDR3 reads TGTGCCAGCAGTTGGGGGAGCTCTGGAAACACCATATATTTT.

The chain links TRBV13 to TRBJ2-7; D perhaps matches TRBD1 (5 bases). The ends were cut back, 5 bases at V and 6 bases at J, with 11 bases in the middle. The CDR3 has 12 amino acids. Germline V gene sequence: CDR1 PRHDT, CDR2 FYEKMQ (reference sequence). As DNA, the CDR3 is TGTGCCAGCAGCCTCAGGGCTCTCGAGCAGTACTTC. The encoded protein is CASSLRALEQYF.

V gene TRBV2 combines with J gene TRBJ2-1, with a weak D call TRBD1 (6 bases). The germline V gene has CDR1 SNHLY and CDR2 FYNNEI. Deletions cut 6 bases from V and 4 bases from J, with 16 bases between. CDR3 length equals 15 residues. In DNA, the CDR3 is TGTGCCAGCAGCCCACAGAGAGGGGGTTACAATGAGCAGTTCTTC. Translated: CASSPQRGGYNEQFF.

The chain has TRBV28 and TRBJ2-3, with 9 bases matching TRBD2. Trimming at V came to 6 bases and at J to 1 base, leaving 8 bases not matched to a gene. CDR3 size: 16 residues. Per germline, CDR1 MDHEN and CDR2 SYDVKM. CDR3 DNA: TGTGCCAGCAGGCCGATAGCGGGAGTAGGCACAGATACGCAGTATTTT. Protein product: CASRPIAGVGTDTQYF.

CDR3 sequence (DNA): TGTGCCAGCAGTTTAAGGGTTGGTCAGCCCCAGCATTTT. Its protein is CASSLRVGQPQHF. The J gene is TRBJ1-5, the V gene TRBV27, with D unresolved. The CDR3 extends over 13 amino acids. With 2 bases removed from V and 6 bases from J, the gap between germline ends came to 8 bases. Germline CDR1 and CDR2: MNHEY and SMNVEV (reference sequence).

This clone was seen a handful of times. J is TRBJ1-1 and V is TRBV2; D remains unclear. The CDR3 covers 12 residues. Trimming left V 3 bases short and J 6 bases short, with 8 bases between. Germline assignment: CDR1 SNHLY and CDR2 FYNNEI. The CDR3 loop is CASSDQGSEAFF. CDR3 DNA: TGTGCCAGCAGTGACCAAGGGTCTGAAGCTTTCTTT.

The chain links TRBV6-5 to TRBJ1-2; 7 nucleotides align to TRBD1. The germline V gene has CDR1 MNHEY and CDR2 SVGAGI. V lost 4 bases, J lost 4 bases, and 12 bases stayed unmatched. This CDR3 is built from 16 residues. The CDR3 spells CASSSPSKGASYGYTF. CDR3 nucleotide sequence: TGTGCCAGCAGTTCCCCCTCTAAGGGGGCTTCCTATGGCTACACCTTC.

The chain has TRBV29-1 and TRBJ1-1; no firm D call. CDR1 is SQVTM, CDR2 ANQGSEA, per germline. The CDR3 totals 11 residues. V was pared by 7 bases and J by 6 bases, with 12 bases between. CDR3 in amino acids: CSAWRVAEAFF. The CDR3 DNA reads TGCAGCGCCTGGCGGGTCGCTGAAGCTTTCTTT.

V is TRBV4-3 and J is TRBJ1-4, with D possibly TRBD1 on 5 matching bases. V lost 1 base, J lost 8 bases, and 14 bases lay in between. The CDR3 runs 15 residues. The germline CDR1 and CDR2 sequences are LGHNA and YSLEER. CDR3 bases: TGCGCCAGCAGCCAAGTAGGGGCAGGGAACGAAAAACTGTTTTTT. Translating it yields CASSQVGAGNEKLFF.

V usage is TRBV19 and J usage is TRBJ1-5; 8 bases are a match to TRBD1. Losses at the gene ends were 7 bases for V and 1 base for J; bases not matched to a gene: 6. The CDR3 covers 15 residues. From germline, CDR1 is LNHDA and CDR2 SQIVND (reference sequence). The CDR3 nucleotides are TGTGCCAGTACCATCACAGGGGGAAGCAATCAGCCCCAGCATTTT. Translated: CASTITGGSNQPQHF.

The rearrangement joins TRBV6-5 to TRBJ2-7; a possible D gene is TRBD1 (6 bases). The CDR3 sequence is 12 residues long. Germline V gives CDR1 MNHEY, CDR2 SVGAGI. The ends were cut back, 5 bases at V and 6 bases at J, with 11 bases in the middle. CDR3 coding DNA: TGTGCCAGCAGTCAAACAGGGATCGAGCAGTACTTC. Residues: CASSQTGIEQYF.

The chain is built from TRBV9 and TRBJ2-7; D ambiguous. This CDR3 is 14 amino acids long. From germline, CDR1 is SGDLS and CDR2 YYNGEE. With 2 bases removed from V and 0 bases from J, the gap between germline ends came to 9 bases. The CDR3 sequence is CASSVGGSSYEQYF. In DNA form, the CDR3 reads TGTGCCAGCAGCGTTGGCGGAAGCTCCTACGAGCAGTACTTC.

The rearrangement uses TRBV25-1 and TRBJ1-2, with 7 bases identical to TRBD1. The germline gives CDR1 MGHDK, CDR2 SYGVNS. This CDR3 is 12 amino acids long. The trim removed 4 bases at V and 4 bases at J, leaving 0 bases unmatched. CDR3 protein: CASSAGGYGYTF. CDR3 bases: TGTGCCAGCAGTGCAGGGGGCTATGGCTACACCTTC.

In nucleotides, the CDR3 is TGTGCCAGCAGCTTATCAGGGGAGGCCTACGAGCAGTACTTC. Translation gives CASSLSGEAYEQYF. This chain connects TRBV7-2 to TRBJ2-7; either TRBD1 or TRBD2 may supply D (6 bases each). The CDR3 is 14 amino acids. Trimming took 2 bases from V and 2 from J, leaving 10 bases between them. Germline V gene lookup returns CDR1 SGHTA and CDR2 FQGNSA.

The chain links TRBV7-6 to TRBJ2-3; 7 bases match TRBD2. Per the germline V gene, CDR1 is SGHVS and CDR2 is FNYEAQ. The CDR3 has 16 amino acids. Trimming took 5 bases from V and 5 from J; bases not matched to a gene: 13. The CDR3 reads CASSTKTAGVRDTQYF. CDR3 coding DNA: TGTGCCAGCAGCACAAAGACTGCGGGGGTTAGAGATACGCAGTATTTT.

V is TRBV5-1 and J is TRBJ2-5; TRBD2 matches at 7 bases. This CDR3 contains 15 residues. Trimming removed 1 base from V and 3 bases from J; junction bases left unmatched: 6. The germline V gene has CDR1 SGHRS and CDR2 YFSETQ. CDR3 region: CASSLLMREKETQYF. The DNA of the CDR3 is TGCGCCAGCAGCTTGTTAATGCGGGAGAAAGAGACCCAGTACTTC.

The chain couples TRBV27 to TRBJ2-1; TRBD2 aligns across 13 bases. The CDR3 has 15 amino acids. CDR1 and CDR2 (germline): MNHEY, SMNVEV (reference sequence). The V and J ends lost 2 bases and 7 bases, in that order; junction bases with no gene match: 2. CDR3 coding DNA: TGTGCCAGCAGTTTAGGACTAGCGGGAGTAAATGAGCAGTTCTTC. Its translation is CASSLGLAGVNEQFF.